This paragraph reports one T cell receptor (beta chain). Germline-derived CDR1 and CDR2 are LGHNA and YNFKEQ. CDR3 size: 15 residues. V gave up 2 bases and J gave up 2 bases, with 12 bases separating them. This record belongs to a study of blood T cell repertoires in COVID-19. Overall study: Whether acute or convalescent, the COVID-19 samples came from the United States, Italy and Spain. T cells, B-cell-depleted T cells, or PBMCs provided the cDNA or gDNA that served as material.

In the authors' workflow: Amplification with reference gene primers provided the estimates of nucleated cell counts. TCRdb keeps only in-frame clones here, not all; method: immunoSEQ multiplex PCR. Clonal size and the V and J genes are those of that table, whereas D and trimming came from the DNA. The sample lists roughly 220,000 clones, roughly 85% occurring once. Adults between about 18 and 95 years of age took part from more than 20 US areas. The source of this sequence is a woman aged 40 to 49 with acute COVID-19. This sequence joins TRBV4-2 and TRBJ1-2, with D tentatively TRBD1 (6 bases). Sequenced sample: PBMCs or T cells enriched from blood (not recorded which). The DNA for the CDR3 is TGTGCCAGCAGCCAATCGAACAGGGAGAACTATGGCTACACCTTC. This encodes CASSQSNRENYGYTF.